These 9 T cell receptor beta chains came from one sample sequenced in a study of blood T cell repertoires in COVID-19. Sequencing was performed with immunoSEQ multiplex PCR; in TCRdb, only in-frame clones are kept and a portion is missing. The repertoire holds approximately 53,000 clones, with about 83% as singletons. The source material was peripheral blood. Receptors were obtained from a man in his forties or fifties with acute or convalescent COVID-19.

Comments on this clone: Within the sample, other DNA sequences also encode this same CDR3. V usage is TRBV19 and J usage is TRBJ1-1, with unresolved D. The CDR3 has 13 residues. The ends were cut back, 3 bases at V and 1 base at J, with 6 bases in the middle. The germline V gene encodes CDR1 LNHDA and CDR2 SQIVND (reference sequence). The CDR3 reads CASSINSNTEAFF. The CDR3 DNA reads TGTGCCAGTAGTATCAACTCGAACACTGAAGCTTTCTTT.

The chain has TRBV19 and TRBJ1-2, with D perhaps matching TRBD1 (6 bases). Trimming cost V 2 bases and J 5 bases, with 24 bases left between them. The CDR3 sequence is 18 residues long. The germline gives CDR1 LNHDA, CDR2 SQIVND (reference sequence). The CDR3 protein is CASSINAKRGRGNYGYTF. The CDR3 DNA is TGTGCCAGTAGTATAAATGCCAAGCGGGGGCGCGGTAATTATGGCTACACCTTC. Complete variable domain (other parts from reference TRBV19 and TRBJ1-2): DGGITQSPKYLFRKEGQNVTLSCEQNLNHDAMYWYRQDPGQGLRLIYYSQIVNDFQKGDIAEGYSVSREKKESFPLTVTSAQKNPTAFYLCASSINAKRGRGNYGYTFGSGTRLTVV.

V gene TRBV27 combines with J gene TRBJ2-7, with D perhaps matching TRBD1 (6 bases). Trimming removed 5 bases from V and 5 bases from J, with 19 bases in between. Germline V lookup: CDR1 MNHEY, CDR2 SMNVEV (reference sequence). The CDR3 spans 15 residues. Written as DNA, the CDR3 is TGTGCCAGCAGTAGATACAGGGAATCTCCTCACGAGCAGTACTTC. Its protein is CASSRYRESPHEQYF.

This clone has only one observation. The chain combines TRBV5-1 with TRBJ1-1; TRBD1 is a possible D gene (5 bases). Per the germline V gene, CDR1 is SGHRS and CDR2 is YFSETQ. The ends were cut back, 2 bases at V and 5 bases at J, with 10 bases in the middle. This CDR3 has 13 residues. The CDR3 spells CASSFLSGTEAFF. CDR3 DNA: TGCGCCAGCAGCTTTTTGTCAGGGACTGAAGCTTTCTTT.

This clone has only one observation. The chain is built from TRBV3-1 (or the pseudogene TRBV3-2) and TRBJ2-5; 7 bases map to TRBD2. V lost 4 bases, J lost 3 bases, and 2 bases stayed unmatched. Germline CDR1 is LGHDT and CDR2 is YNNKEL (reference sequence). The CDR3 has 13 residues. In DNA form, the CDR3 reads TGTGCCAGCAGCCTTCGGGGGGAAGAGACCCAGTACTTC. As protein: CASSLRGEETQYF.

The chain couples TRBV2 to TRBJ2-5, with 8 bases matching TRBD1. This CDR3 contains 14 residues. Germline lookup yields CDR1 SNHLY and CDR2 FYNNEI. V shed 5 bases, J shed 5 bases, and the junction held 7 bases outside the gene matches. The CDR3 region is CASSKEDRVETQYF. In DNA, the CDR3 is TGTGCCAGCAGTAAAGAGGACAGGGTGGAGACCCAGTACTTC.

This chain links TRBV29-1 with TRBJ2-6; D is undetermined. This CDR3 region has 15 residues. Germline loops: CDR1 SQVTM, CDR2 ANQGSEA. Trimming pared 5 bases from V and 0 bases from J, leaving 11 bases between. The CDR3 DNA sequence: TGCAGCGTTCCAAATCGGTACTCTGGGGCCAACGTCCTGACTTTC. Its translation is CSVPNRYSGANVLTF.

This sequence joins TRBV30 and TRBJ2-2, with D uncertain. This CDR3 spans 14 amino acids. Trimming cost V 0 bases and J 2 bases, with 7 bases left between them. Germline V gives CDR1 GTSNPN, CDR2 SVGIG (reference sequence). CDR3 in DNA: TGTGCCTGGAGTGTCCAGGCAAACACCGGGGAGCTGTTTTTT. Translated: CAWSVQANTGELFF.

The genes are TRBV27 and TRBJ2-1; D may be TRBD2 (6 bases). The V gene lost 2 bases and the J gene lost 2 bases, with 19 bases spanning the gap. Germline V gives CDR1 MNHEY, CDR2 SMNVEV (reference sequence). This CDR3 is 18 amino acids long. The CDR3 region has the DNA TGTGCCAGCAGTTTACCAAAAAAAGCGGGCGCAACCTACAATGAGCAGTTCTTC. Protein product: CASSLPKKAGATYNEQFF.